The sequence of this T cell receptor beta chain was determined in a study of shared clonotypes between healthy human individuals. Deletions cut 6 bases from V and 2 bases from J, with 10 bases between. The CDR3 spans 14 residues. From germline, CDR1 is SGHTA and CDR2 FQGTGA. Several immunoSEQ plates received, in even portions, the genomic DNA of each subset. The assay was immunoSEQ multiplex PCR, and TCRdb's table has in-frame clones only and misses some. The profile shows around 990,000 clones, approximately 77% of them singletons. Details on this clone: The antigen remains undetermined.

Whole-study results and caveats: Across four donors, naive CD4 shared roughly 5%, naive CD8 around 4%, memory CD4 approximately 2.5%, memory CD8 more than 0.35%.

The rearrangement links TRBV7-3 to TRBJ2-2, with D maybe TRBD2 (6 bases). The specimen sequenced was memory CD4+ T cells from PBMCs. Subset here: CD45RA-negative fraction. The TCR sequence derives from a man aged 18 to 29 in good health. Some clones in this sample may be carry-over from other donors' samples. The CDR3 is CASRRGLNTGELFF. The CDR3 DNA follows: TGTGCCAGCAGGCGGGGACTTAACACCGGGGAGCTGTTTTTT.